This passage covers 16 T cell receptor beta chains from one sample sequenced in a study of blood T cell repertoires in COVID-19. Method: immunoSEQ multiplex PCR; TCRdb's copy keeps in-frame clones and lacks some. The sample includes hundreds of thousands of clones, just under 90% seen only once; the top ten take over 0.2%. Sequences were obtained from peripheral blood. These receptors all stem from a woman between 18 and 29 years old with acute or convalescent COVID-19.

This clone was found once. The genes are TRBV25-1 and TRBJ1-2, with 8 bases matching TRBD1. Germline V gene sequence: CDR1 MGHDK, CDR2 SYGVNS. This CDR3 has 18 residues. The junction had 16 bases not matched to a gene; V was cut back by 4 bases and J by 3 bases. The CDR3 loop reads CASSGPILKGQDHYGYTF. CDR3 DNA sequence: TGTGCCAGCAGTGGCCCCATCTTGAAGGGACAGGACCACTATGGCTACACCTTC.

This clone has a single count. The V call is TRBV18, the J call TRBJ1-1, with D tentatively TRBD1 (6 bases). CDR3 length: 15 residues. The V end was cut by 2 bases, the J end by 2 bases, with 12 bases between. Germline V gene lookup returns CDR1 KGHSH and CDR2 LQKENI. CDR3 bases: TGTGCCAGCTCACCAGGACAGATAGATAACACTGAAGCTTTCTTT. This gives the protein CASSPGQIDNTEAFF.

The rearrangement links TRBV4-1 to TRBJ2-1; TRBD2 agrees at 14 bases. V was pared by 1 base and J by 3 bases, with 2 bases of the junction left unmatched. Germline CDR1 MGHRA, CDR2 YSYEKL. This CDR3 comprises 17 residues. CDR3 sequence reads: CASSQGTSGGFYNEQFF. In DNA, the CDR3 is TGCGCCAGCAGCCAAGGGACTAGCGGGGGGTTCTACAATGAGCAGTTCTTC.

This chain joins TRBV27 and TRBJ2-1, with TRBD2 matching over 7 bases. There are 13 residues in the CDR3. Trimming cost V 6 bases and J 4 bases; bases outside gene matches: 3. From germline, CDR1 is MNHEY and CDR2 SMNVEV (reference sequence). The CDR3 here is CASRAGVYNEQFF. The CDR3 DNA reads TGTGCCAGCAGGGCGGGGGTTTACAATGAGCAGTTCTTC.

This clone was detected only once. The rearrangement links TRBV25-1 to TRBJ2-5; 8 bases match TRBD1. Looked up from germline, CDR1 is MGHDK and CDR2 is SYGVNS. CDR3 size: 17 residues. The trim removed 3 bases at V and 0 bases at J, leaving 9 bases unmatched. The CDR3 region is CASSEPGQGSYQETQYF. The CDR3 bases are TGTGCCAGCAGTGAGCCCGGACAGGGATCCTACCAAGAGACCCAGTACTTC.

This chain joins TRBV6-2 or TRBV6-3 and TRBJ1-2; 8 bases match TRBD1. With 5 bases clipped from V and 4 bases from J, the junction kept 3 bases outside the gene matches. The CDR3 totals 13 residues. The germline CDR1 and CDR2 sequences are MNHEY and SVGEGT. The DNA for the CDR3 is TGTGCCAGCAGTGATGGACAGGGCTATGGCTACACCTTC. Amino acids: CASSDGQGYGYTF.

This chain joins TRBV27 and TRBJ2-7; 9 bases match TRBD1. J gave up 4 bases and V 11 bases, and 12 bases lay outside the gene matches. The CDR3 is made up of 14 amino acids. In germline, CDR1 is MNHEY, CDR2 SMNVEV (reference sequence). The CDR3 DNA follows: TGTGCCGGGCTACCGGGACAGGGCTTATACGAGCAGTACTTC. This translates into CAGLPGQGLYEQYF.

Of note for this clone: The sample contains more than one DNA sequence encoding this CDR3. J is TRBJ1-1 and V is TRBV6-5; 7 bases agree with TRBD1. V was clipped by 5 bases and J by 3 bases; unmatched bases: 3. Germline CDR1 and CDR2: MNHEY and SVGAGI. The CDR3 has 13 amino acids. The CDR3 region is CASSRTGDTEAFF. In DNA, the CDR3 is TGTGCCAGCAGTAGGACAGGCGACACTGAAGCTTTCTTT.

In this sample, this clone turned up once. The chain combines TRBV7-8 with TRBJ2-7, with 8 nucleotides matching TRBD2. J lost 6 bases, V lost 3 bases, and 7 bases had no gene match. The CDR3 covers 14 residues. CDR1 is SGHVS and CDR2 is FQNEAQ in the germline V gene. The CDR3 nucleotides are TGTGCCAGCAGCTTGCAAGCGGGGGTGAGCGAGCAGTACTTC. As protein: CASSLQAGVSEQYF.

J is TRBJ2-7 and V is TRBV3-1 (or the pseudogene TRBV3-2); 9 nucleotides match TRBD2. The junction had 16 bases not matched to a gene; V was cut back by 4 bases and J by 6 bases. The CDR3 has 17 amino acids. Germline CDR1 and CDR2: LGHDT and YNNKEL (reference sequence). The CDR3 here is CASSPQRGVRRGSEQYF. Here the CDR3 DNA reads TGTGCCAGCAGCCCCCAGCGGGGGGTTCGACGAGGCAGCGAGCAGTACTTC.

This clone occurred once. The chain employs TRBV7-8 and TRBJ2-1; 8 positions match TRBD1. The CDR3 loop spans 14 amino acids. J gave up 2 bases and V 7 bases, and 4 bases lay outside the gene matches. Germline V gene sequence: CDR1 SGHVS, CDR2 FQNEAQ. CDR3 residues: CASTPGQAYNEQFF. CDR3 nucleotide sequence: TGTGCCAGCACTCCGGGACAGGCCTACAATGAGCAGTTCTTC.

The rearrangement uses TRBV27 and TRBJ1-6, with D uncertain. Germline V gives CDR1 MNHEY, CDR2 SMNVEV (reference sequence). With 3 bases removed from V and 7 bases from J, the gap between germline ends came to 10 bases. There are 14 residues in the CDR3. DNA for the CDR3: TGTGCCAGCAGTTTTCTCGTAGAAAATTCACCCCTCCACTTT. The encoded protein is CASSFLVENSPLHF.

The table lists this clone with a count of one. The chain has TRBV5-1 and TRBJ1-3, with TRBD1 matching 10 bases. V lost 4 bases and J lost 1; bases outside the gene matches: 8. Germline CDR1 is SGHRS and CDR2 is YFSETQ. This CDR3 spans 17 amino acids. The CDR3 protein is CASSPDRGRLSGNTIYF. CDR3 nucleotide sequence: TGCGCCAGCAGCCCAGACAGGGGGCGTCTTTCTGGAAACACCATATATTTT.

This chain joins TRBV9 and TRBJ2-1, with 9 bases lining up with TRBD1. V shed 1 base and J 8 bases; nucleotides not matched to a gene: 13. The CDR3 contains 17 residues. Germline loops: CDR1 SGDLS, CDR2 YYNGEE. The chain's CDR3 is CASSVTQTGGSRDEQFF. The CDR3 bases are TGTGCCAGCAGCGTAACCCAGACAGGGGGATCCCGGGATGAGCAGTTCTTC.

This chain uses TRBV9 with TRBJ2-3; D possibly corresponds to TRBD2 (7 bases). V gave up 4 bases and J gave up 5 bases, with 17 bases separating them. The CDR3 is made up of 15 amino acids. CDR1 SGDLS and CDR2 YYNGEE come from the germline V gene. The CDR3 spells CASSSLGGQGDTQYF. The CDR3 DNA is TGTGCCAGCAGCTCCCTGGGGGGGCAGGGAGATACGCAGTATTTT.

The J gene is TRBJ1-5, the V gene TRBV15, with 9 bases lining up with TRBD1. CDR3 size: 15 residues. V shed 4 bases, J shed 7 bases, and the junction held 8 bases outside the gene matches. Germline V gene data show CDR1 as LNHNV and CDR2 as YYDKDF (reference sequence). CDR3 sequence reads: CATSNRGLGGQPQHF. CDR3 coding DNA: TGTGCCACCAGCAACAGGGGGCTCGGCGGGCAGCCCCAGCATTTT.